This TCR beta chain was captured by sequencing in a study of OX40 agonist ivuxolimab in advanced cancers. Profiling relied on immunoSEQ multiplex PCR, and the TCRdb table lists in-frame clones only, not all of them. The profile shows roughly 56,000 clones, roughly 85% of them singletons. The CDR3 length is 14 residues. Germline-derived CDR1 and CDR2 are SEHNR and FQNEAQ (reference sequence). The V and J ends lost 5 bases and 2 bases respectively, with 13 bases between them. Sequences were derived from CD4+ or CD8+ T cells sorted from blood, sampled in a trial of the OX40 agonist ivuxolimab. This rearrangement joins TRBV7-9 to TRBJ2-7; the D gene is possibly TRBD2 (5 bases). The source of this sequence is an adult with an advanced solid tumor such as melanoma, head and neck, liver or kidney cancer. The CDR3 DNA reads TGTGCCAGCAGCCTCGGACTGAGCCCCTACGAGCAGTACTTC. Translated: CASSLGLSPYEQYF.